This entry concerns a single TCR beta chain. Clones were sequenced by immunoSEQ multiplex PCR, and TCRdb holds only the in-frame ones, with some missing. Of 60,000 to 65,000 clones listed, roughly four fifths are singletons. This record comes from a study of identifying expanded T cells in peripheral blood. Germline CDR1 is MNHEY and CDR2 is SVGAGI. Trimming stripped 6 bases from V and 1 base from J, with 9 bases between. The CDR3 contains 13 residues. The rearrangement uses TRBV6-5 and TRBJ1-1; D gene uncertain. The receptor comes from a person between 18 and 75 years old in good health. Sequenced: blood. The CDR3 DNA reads TGTGCCAGCAGGCAGGTTTCGAACACTGAAGCTTTCTTT. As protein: CASRQVSNTEAFF.